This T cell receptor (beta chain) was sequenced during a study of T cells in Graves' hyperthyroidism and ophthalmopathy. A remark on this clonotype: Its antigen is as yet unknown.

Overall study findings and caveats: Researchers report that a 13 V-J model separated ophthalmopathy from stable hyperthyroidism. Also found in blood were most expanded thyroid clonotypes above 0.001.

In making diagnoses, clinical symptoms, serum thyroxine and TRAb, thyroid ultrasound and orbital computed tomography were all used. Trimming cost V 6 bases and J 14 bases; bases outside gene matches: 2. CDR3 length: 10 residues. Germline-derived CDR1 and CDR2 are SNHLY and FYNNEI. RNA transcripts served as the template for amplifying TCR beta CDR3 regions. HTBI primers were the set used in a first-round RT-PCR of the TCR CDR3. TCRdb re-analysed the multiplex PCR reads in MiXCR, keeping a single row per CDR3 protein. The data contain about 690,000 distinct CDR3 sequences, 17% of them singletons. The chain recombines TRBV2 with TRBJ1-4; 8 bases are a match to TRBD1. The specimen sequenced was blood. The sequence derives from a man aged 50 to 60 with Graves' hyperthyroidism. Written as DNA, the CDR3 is TGTGCCAGCAGGGGGACAGGTCTGTTTTTT. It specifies CASRGTGLFF.